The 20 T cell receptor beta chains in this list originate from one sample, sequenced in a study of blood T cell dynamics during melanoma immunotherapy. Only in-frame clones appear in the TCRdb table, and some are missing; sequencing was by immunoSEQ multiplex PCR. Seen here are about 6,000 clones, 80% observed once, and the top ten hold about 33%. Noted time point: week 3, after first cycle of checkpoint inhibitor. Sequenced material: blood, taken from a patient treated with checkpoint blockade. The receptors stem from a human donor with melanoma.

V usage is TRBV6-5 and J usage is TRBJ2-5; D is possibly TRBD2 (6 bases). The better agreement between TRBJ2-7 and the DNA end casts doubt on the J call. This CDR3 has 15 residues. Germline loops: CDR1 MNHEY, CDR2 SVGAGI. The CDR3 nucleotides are TGTGCCAGCAGCAACGGAGGGTCTAGGAGGGACGAGCAGTACTTC. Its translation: CASSNGGSRRDEQYF.

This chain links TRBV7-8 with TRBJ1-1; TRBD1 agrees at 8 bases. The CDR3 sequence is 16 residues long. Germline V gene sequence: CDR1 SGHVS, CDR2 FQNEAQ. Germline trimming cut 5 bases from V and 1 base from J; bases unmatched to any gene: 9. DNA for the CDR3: TGTGCCAGCAGCCCGTGGGGGGGGACAGGGAACACTGAAGCTTTCTTT. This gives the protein CASSPWGGTGNTEAFF.

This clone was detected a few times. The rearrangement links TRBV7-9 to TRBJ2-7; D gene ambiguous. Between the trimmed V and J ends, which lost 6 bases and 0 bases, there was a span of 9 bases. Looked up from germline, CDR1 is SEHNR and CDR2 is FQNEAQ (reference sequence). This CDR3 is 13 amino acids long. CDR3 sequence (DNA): TGTGCCAGCAGGGCGACTGTCTCCTACGAGCAGTACTTC. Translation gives CASRATVSYEQYF.

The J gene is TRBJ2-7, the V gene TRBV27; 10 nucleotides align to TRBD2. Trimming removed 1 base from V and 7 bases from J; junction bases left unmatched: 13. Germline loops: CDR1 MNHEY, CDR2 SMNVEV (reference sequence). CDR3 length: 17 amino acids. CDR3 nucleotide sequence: TGTGCCAGCAGTTTATGGGGTAGCGGGAGGCTTGAGGGGGAGCAGTACTTC. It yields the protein CASSLWGSGRLEGEQYF.

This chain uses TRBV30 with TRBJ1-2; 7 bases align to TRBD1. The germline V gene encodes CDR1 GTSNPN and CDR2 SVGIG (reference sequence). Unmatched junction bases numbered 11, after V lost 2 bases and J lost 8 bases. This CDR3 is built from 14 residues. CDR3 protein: CAWSSDRAFRGYTF. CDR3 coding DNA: TGTGCCTGGAGTTCCGACAGGGCCTTTAGAGGCTACACCTTC.

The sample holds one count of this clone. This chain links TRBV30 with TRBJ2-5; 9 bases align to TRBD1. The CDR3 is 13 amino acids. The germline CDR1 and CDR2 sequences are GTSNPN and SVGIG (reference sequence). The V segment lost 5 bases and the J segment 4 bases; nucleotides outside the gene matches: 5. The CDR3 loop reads CAWETGGGETQYF. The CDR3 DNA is TGTGCCTGGGAGACAGGGGGTGGAGAGACCCAGTACTTC.

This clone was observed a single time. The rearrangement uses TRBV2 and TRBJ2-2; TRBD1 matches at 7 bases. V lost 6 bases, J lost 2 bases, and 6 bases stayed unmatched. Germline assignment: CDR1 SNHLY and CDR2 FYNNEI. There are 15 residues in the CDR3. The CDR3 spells CASRGDSHNTGELFF. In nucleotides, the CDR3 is TGTGCCAGCAGGGGGGACAGCCATAACACCGGGGAGCTGTTTTTT.

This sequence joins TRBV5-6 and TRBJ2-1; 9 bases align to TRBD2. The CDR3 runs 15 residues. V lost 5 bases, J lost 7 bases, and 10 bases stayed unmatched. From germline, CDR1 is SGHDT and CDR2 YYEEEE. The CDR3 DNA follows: TGTGCCAGCAGTGGCGGGACTAGCCACCCTAATGAGCAGTTCTTC. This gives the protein CASSGGTSHPNEQFF.

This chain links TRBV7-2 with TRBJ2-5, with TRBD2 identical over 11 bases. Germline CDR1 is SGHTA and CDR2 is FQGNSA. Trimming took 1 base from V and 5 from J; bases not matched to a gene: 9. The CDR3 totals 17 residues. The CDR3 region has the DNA TGTGCCAGCAGCTTAGTTGTTAGCGGGGGGGTAGAGGAGACCCAGTACTTC. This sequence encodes CASSLVVSGGVEETQYF.

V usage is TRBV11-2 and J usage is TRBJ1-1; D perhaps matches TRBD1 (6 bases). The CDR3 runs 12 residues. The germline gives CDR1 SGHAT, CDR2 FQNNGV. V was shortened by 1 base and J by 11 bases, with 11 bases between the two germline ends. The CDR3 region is CASSLGRGVAFF. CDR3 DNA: TGTGCCAGCAGCTTAGGCAGGGGCGTTGCTTTCTTT.

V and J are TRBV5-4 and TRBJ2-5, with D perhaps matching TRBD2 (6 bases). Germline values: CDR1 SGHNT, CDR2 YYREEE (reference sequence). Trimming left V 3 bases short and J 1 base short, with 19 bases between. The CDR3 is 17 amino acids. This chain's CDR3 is CASSSGGASAPQETQYF. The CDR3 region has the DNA TGTGCCAGCAGCTCAGGAGGGGCTAGCGCGCCCCAAGAGACCCAGTACTTC.

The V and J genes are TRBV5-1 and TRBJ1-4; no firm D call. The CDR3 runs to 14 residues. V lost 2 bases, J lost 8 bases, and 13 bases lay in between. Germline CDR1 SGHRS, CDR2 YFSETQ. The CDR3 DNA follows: TGCGCCAGCAGCTTAAACCTGAATGGGGAAAAACTGTTTTTT. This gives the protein CASSLNLNGEKLFF.

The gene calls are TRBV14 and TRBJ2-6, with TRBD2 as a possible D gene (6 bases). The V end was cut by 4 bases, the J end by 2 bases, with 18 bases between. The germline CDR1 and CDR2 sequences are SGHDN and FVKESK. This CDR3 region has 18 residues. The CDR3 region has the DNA TGTGCCAGCAGCCCCGATGCGGGGTTTATAACTGGGGCCAACGTCCTGACTTTC. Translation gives CASSPDAGFITGANVLTF.

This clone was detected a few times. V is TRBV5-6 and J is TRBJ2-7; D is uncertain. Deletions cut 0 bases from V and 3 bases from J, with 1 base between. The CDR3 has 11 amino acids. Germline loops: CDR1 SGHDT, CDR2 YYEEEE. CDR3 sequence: CASSLGYEQYF. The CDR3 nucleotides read TGTGCCAGCAGCTTGGGCTACGAGCAGTACTTC.

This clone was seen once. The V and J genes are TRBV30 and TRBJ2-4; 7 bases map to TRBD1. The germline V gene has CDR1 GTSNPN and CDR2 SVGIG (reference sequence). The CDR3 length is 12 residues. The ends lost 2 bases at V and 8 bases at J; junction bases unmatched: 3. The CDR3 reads CAWSRQGDIQYF. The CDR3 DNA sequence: TGTGCCTGGAGTCGACAGGGTGACATTCAGTACTTC.

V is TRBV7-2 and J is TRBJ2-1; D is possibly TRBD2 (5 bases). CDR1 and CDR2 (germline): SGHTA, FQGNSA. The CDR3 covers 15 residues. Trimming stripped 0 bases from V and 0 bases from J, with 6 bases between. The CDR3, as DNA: TGTGCCAGCAGCTTAGCAGGGAGCTCCTACAATGAGCAGTTCTTC. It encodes CASSLAGSSYNEQFF.

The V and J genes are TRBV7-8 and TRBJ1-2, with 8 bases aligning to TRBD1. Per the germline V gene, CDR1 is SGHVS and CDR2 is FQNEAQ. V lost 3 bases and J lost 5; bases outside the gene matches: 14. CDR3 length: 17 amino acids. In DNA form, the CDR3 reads TGTGCCAGCAGCTTGAGGGAAGGACAGGGACCCATGTATGGCTACACCTTC. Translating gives CASSLREGQGPMYGYTF.

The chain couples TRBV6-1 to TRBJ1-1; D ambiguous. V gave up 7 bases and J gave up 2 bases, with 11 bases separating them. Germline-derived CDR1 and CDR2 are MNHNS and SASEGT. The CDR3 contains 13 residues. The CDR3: CASKIVGNTEAFF. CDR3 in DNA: TGTGCCAGCAAAATCGTGGGAAACACTGAAGCTTTCTTT.

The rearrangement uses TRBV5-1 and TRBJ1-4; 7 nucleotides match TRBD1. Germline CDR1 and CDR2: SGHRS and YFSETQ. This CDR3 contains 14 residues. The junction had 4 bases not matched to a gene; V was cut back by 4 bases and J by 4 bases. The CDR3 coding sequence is TGCGCCAGCAGCCCGGGACAGAGTAATGAAAAACTGTTTTTT. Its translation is CASSPGQSNEKLFF.

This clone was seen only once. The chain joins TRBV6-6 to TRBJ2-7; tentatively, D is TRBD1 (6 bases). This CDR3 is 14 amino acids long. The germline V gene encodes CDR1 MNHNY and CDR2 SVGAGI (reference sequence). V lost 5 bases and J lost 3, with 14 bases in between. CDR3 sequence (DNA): TGTGCCAGCAGTCCCAAAGACAGGTTCTACGAGCAGTACTTC. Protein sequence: CASSPKDRFYEQYF.